This is a list of T cell receptor beta chains from one sample in a study of T-cell memory formation after mild COVID-19. From the 5' RACE reads, TCRdb called clonotypes with MiXCR, one entry per CDR3 protein. The sample has tens of thousands of distinct CDR3 sequences; about 6.1% are singletons. The specimen was PBMCs or a T cell subset sorted from them (not recorded which). Every receptor here comes from an adult who had mild COVID-19 (a few samples of this study predate the infection). Cell type and time point are not known. Each CDR3 is given with its conserved first and last residue.

TRBV5-1	TRBJ2-1	CASSWGRGGKGNEQFF
TRBV6-2/TRBV6-3	TRBJ2-5	CASSWGPQTQYF
TRBV7-2	TRBJ1-1	CASSNQPGGLNTEAFF
TRBV12-3/TRBV12-4	TRBJ2-5	CASTLSGGAETQYF
TRBV5-1	TRBJ2-1	CASSLVGESYNEQFF
TRBV29-1	TRBJ1-2	CSVDQGAFGGYTF
TRBV5-5	TRBJ2-7	CASSLEGNSLYEQYF
TRBV5-1	TRBJ2-7	CASSTGTGVMYEQYF
TRBV19	TRBJ1-1	CASTGLDLGNTEAFF
TRBV6-6	TRBJ2-1	CASAFRQGAYNEQFF
TRBV10-3	TRBJ1-2	CAISELQASNYGYTF
TRBV20-1	TRBJ1-4	CSAEGGRNEKLFF
TRBV6-5	TRBJ1-2	CASAVEGYGYTF
TRBV7-6	TRBJ2-1	CASSLMQGYNEQFF
TRBV6-2/TRBV6-3	TRBJ2-1	CASSYSGTGNNEQFF
TRBV7-2	TRBJ2-3	CASSLGLPDTQYF
TRBV5-1	TRBJ2-7	CASRQDRDDEQYF
TRBV5-1	TRBJ2-6	CASSPKLGSGANVLTF
TRBV7-9	TRBJ1-1	CASRRGQGALTAFF
TRBV12-3/TRBV12-4	TRBJ2-5	CASSPWRGARTQYF
TRBV18	TRBJ1-1	CASSPKQGNTEAFF
TRBV9	TRBJ2-3	CASSVETSGSPGTQYF
TRBV27	TRBJ1-2	CASTRGANYGYTF
TRBV2	TRBJ1-2	CASSAGDYGYTF
TRBV20-1	TRBJ1-5	CSARDKGGNQPQHF
TRBV18	TRBJ2-7	CASSPRLAGGNSYEQYF
TRBV24-1	TRBJ2-3	CATSQTGTSGSDTQYF
TRBV30	TRBJ2-3	CAWSVRERDTQYF
TRBV12-3/TRBV12-4	TRBJ1-3	CASSENSGNTIYF
TRBV18	TRBJ2-7	CASSPPGTSVLYEQYF
TRBV27	TRBJ2-2	CASSFPTSGLYTGELFF
TRBV10-3	TRBJ2-5	CAISGSGQNQETQYF
TRBV18	TRBJ1-1	CASSPSRADTEAFF
TRBV3-1	TRBJ2-2	CASSRSSGGTGELFF
TRBV19	TRBJ1-2	CASSTEGYGYTF
TRBV11-2	TRBJ1-1	CASSPHMNTEAFF
TRBV12-3/TRBV12-4	TRBJ1-2	CASSLYRDRYGYTF
TRBV7-9	TRBJ2-5	CASQRGVETQYF
TRBV3-1	TRBJ2-4	CASSQVNQNIQYF
TRBV6-5	TRBJ2-1	CASSYSPGNEQFF
TRBV15	TRBJ1-6	CATSRDEGNSPLHF
TRBV7-9	TRBJ1-6	CASSFGLGGSPLHF
TRBV11-1	TRBJ2-7	CASSLAGTSNVYEQYF
TRBV11-2	TRBJ2-1	CASSPRVGPNEQFF
TRBV29-1	TRBJ1-1	CSVARGVVNTEAFF
TRBV24-1	TRBJ1-2	CATSRTGGYGYTF
TRBV5-5	TRBJ2-5	CASSILAGGPVETQYF
TRBV29-1	TRBJ1-1	CSVEPQGVNTEAFF
TRBV5-6	TRBJ1-1	CASSTLRGGNTEAFF
TRBV7-2	TRBJ2-5	CASSFGEGETQYF
TRBV3-1	TRBJ2-2	CASSQVTYTGELFF
TRBV7-8	TRBJ2-5	CASSIGTSGRRTQYF
TRBV5-5	TRBJ2-5	CASSTAPPQETQYF
TRBV2	TRBJ2-3	CASRLAGGPSTDTQYF
TRBV6-1	TRBJ1-2	CASNHQGTANYGYTF